This T cell receptor beta chain is from a study of human T cells and chemical hapten exposure (dated by TCRdb to the early 2020s). A note on the overall study: For sensitization, 2% DPC in acetone was applied to a 2 cm by 2 cm area of upper inner arm skin. Patients additionally received weekly therapeutic DPC doses to the scalp throughout the approximately 25-week study period. Patch testing was done on the upper back using Finn chambers containing 0.01% DPC, and results were scored after 6 days according to International Contact Dermatitis Research Group standards. Alopecia areata with under or over 50% scalp involvement, alopecia totalis and alopecia universalis were represented in the patient cohort, which was mostly female. Libraries were combined into a pool for sequencing, and differences in TCR yield between samples came mainly from small differences in library volumes within the pool. In alopecia patients, the study followed how the peripheral blood TCR repertoire changed in vivo over primary and secondary sensitization to diphenylcyclopropenone (DPC), a hapten. Patient blood was sampled pre-sensitization (week 0) and at 2, 6 and about 24 weeks after DPC sensitization. Blood for TCR sequencing was provided by twenty-nine alopecia patients at one to four time points (pre-sensitization, 2, 6 and 24 weeks). Here is what the overall study found, with its caveats: All patients had alopecia, a presumed autoimmune disease, so their immune response might differ from that of healthy individuals. DPC sensitization did not change the number of TCRs with a frequency above 1 in 1000, and there was no evidence of changes in global repertoire structure. Compared with pre-sensitization or healthy control sets, expanded TCRs formed significantly more large CDR3 similarity clusters, which is consistent with antigen-driven responses. Repeated subsampling changed both the strength of the expansion versus patch-test correlation and the threshold at which the correlation became significant. The number of PT1 expanded TCRs positively correlated with patch test score, significant at thresholds 8, 16 and 32 but not 4.

As for this clonotype: The specificity of this receptor is unknown. Base qualities are not recorded, but no much larger clone differs from it by a single base.

The library was built by means of RACE. The data were produced on a NextSeq 500. During library preparation, unique molecular identifiers were attached to individual cDNA molecules so that TCRs could be counted in a quantitative, reproducible way. Both TCR alpha and TCR beta chains were sequenced from each blood RNA sample. The authors processed their data as follows. Samples had a median of 95,638 TCRs, with a range from 23,224 to 690,600. V, J and CDR3 annotation of the TCR reads was performed with the Decombinator software suite. For PS versus PT1 abundance plots, all samples were subsampled to the same number of TCRs (28,000). TCRs were defined as expanded if absent before sensitization and observed at least eight times at the 2-week time point. TCRdb trimmed the raw reads at Q25, called clones with MiXCR and kept productive beta chains. When rows share a CDR3 protein, they turn into one entry using the most common DNA and genes. The V and J calls here are based on TCRdb, not the publication. This sample gives around 300,000 distinct CDR3 sequences in total; roughly 6.9% of them show up just once. The ten largest account for 8.4% of the sample.

The CDR3 measures 18 amino acids from cysteine to phenylalanine. Left in the record is the CDR3 DNA by itself, 54 bases read in frame from the first base. V trim: 4 bases; J trim: 6 bases; unmatched bases: 15. CDR1 and CDR2 are read off the germline V gene as SGDLS and YYNGEE. Explained via the paper, the time point label denotes: patch test 1, 2 weeks after DPC sensitization. The treatment or condition label for this specimen denotes: therapeutic diphenylcyclopropenone sensitization with weekly scalp DPC. At every patch-test visit, the blood draw took place before the patch test was put on. To be eligible, patients had to be aged 18 to 70, diagnosed with alopecia and judged suitable for DPC therapy, while pregnant patients were excluded. Total RNA was extracted from unfractionated whole blood collected in Tempus Blood RNA tubes.

The sequence joins TRBV9 to TRBJ2-3; 12 bases in the junction line up with TRBD2. The sequence came from a woman aged 18-29 years with alopecia areata. Some clones in this sample may be carry-over from other donors' samples. Sample: whole blood, taken in connection with sensitization to the hapten diphenylcyclopropenone (DPC). The CDR3 sequence is CASSPSGLAGRVKDTQYF. The DNA sequence reads TGTGCCAGCAGCCCTAGTGGACTAGCGGGGAGAGTCAAGGATACGCAGTATTTT.